These 28 T cell receptor beta chains came from one sample sequenced in a study of blood T cell repertoires in COVID-19. Repertoires were generated with immunoSEQ multiplex PCR, while TCRdb's copy carries only in-frame clones and drops some. This table holds about 200,000 clones, over 80% found once. The sample consisted of peripheral blood. The receptors originated from a man aged 55 to 69 with COVID-19, enrolled during active disease.

The V call is TRBV3-1 (or the pseudogene TRBV3-2), the J call TRBJ1-1; no definite D call. The V end lost 3 bases, the J end lost 0 bases, and 8 bases lay between the germline ends. Germline V gene data show CDR1 as LGHDT and CDR2 as YNNKEL (reference sequence). This CDR3 has 14 amino acids. CDR3 region: CASSQRQMNTEAFF. The CDR3 nucleotides read TGTGCCAGCAGCCAGCGACAAATGAACACTGAAGCTTTCTTT.

The rearrangement uses TRBV7-8 and TRBJ1-1, with D tentatively TRBD1 (6 bases). Trimming removed 6 bases at V and 0 bases at J, with 11 bases between. Germline CDR1 reads SGHVS; CDR2 reads FQNEAQ. The CDR3 is 14 residues long. CDR3 amino acids: CASSPDRLNTEAFF. In DNA, the CDR3 is TGTGCCAGCAGTCCCGACAGGTTGAACACTGAAGCTTTCTTT.

The V and J genes are TRBV3-1 (or the pseudogene TRBV3-2) and TRBJ1-4; possible D gene TRBD1, 5 bases. The germline V gene has CDR1 LGHDT and CDR2 YNNKEL (reference sequence). This CDR3 is built from 14 residues. V was shortened by 0 bases and J by 8 bases, with 10 bases between the two germline ends. CDR3 sequence: CASSQEGRGEKLFF. In DNA, the CDR3 is TGTGCCAGCAGCCAAGAAGGAAGGGGCGAAAAACTGTTTTTT.

V usage is TRBV27 and J usage is TRBJ2-5; the match to TRBD1 covers 9 bases. Trimming took 4 bases from V and 4 from J; bases not matched to a gene: 1. This CDR3 is 13 amino acids long. Germline V lookup: CDR1 MNHEY, CDR2 SMNVEV (reference sequence). Written as DNA, the CDR3 is TGTGCCAGCAGTTACAGGGGGCGAGAGACCCAGTACTTC. Its protein is CASSYRGRETQYF.

The table lists this clone with a count of one. The chain employs TRBV27 and TRBJ1-6, with D possibly TRBD1 on 6 matching bases. The germline CDR1 and CDR2 sequences are MNHEY and SMNVEV (reference sequence). This CDR3 is built from 14 residues. V was clipped by 3 bases and J by 6 bases, with 9 bases between them. As DNA, the CDR3 is TGTGCCAGCAGTTTTCCAGGGGTTAATTCACCCCTCCACTTT. It translates to CASSFPGVNSPLHF.

This rearrangement joins TRBV19 to TRBJ1-4; TRBD1 matches at 8 bases. Germline CDR1 LNHDA, CDR2 SQIVND (reference sequence). This CDR3 has 17 residues. V was clipped by 2 bases and J by 0 bases; unmatched bases: 5. The CDR3 reads CASSIQTGAATNEKLFF. CDR3 bases: TGTGCCAGTAGTATACAGACAGGGGCTGCAACTAATGAAAAACTGTTTTTT.

This chain links TRBV6-5 with TRBJ1-4; D ambiguous. Trimming took 8 bases from V and 2 from J, leaving 9 bases between them. The CDR3 has 13 amino acids. Germline lookup yields CDR1 MNHEY and CDR2 SVGAGI. CDR3 DNA: TGTGCCAGCGCGGACTCTACTAATGAAAAACTGTTTTTT. Translation: CASADSTNEKLFF.

The gene calls are TRBV11-3 and TRBJ1-1, with no clear D. The CDR3 covers 13 residues. V gave up 2 bases and J gave up 1 base, with 5 bases separating them. Germline assignment: CDR1 SGHNT and CDR2 YENEEA. CDR3 amino acids: CASSLNRNTEAFF. For the CDR3, the DNA is TGTGCCAGCAGCTTAAACAGGAACACTGAAGCTTTCTTT.

CDR3: CASSLDSIREELFF. The DNA for the CDR3 is TGTGCCAGCAGCTTAGACTCGATTCGGGAGGAGCTGTTTTTT. V and J are TRBV11-3 and TRBJ2-2; possible D gene TRBD2, 5 bases. V lost 0 bases to trimming and J lost 10 bases, with 12 bases between them. The CDR3 length is 14 residues. Germline V gene data show CDR1 as SGHNT and CDR2 as YENEEA.

This clone showed up just once. The chain employs TRBV30 and TRBJ2-7; D is unclear. This CDR3 has 12 amino acids. CDR1 is GTSNPN and CDR2 is SVGIG in the germline V gene (reference sequence). V dropped 8 bases and J dropped 1 base, with 12 bases sitting between them. The CDR3 here is CATEKLSYEQYF. CDR3 sequence (DNA): TGTGCCACAGAGAAGCTTTCCTACGAGCAGTACTTC.

The genes are TRBV20-1 and TRBJ1-1; TRBD1 matches 9 bases. Germline V lookup: CDR1 DFQATT, CDR2 SNEGSKA (reference sequence). J was trimmed by 2 bases and V by 3 bases; bases with no gene match: 4. The CDR3 sequence is 14 residues long. This CDR3 reads CSASPDRGNTEAFF. In DNA, the CDR3 is TGCAGTGCTAGTCCGGACAGGGGAAACACTGAAGCTTTCTTT.

V gene TRBV29-1 combines with J gene TRBJ1-2; D remains ambiguous. Trimming pared 6 bases from V and 0 bases from J, leaving 14 bases between. Germline CDR1 SQVTM, CDR2 ANQGSEA. The CDR3 has 14 amino acids. The DNA for the CDR3 is TGCAGCGTCCACCCCCGGGTGGCTAACTATGGCTACACCTTC. It is translated as CSVHPRVANYGYTF.

V usage is TRBV5-1 and J usage is TRBJ1-1; D remains unclear. The germline gives CDR1 SGHRS, CDR2 YFSETQ. V shed 5 bases and J shed 1 base, with 12 bases lying between them. The CDR3 length is 14 residues. CDR3 in amino acids: CASRPQEGNTEAFF. CDR3 in DNA: TGCGCCAGCAGACCGCAGGAGGGGAACACTGAAGCTTTCTTT.

V gene TRBV9 combines with J gene TRBJ1-6; a weak D match, TRBD1 (5 bases). Trimming left V 4 bases short and J 7 bases short, with 18 bases between. CDR1 SGDLS and CDR2 YYNGEE come from the germline V gene. The CDR3 spans 16 residues. This CDR3 is CASSPTPGTANSPLHF. CDR3 DNA: TGTGCCAGCAGCCCAACTCCCGGGACTGCAAATTCACCCCTCCACTTT.

V and J are TRBV25-1 and TRBJ1-2; 7 nucleotides match TRBD1. Per germline, CDR1 MGHDK and CDR2 SYGVNS. With V trimmed by 9 bases and J by 7 bases, 17 bases remained unmatched. This CDR3 is built from 15 residues. This CDR3 is CASPDRKLPISGYTF. The CDR3 coding sequence is TGTGCCAGTCCGGACAGGAAACTACCTATTAGTGGCTACACCTTC.

CDR3 sequence (DNA): TGCGCCAGCAGCTTGGCCTTGACAGATTGGGGCGATACGCAGTATTTT. Protein: CASSLALTDWGDTQYF. V gene TRBV5-1 combines with J gene TRBJ2-3; possibly TRBD1 for D (5 bases). V dropped 0 bases and J dropped 6 bases, with 17 bases sitting between them. CDR3 size: 16 residues. Germline V gives CDR1 SGHRS, CDR2 YFSETQ.

J is TRBJ1-6 and V is TRBV13; no clear D. V was trimmed by 3 bases and J by 6 bases, leaving 9 bases between them. Looked up from germline, CDR1 is PRHDT and CDR2 is FYEKMQ (reference sequence). The CDR3 runs to 14 residues. Here the CDR3 DNA reads TGTGCCAGCAGCTTCAGACGGAGTAATTCACCCCTCCACTTT. This translates into CASSFRRSNSPLHF. Using reference TRBV13 and TRBJ1-6 for the parts outside the CDR3, the full variable domain is AAGVIQSPRHLIKEKRETATLKCYPIPRHDTVYWYQQGPGQDPQFLISFYEKMQSDKGSIPDRFSAQQFSDYHSELNMSSLELGDSALYFCASSFRRSNSPLHFGNGTRLTVT.

V gene TRBV9 combines with J gene TRBJ2-3, with 9 positions matching TRBD2. V lost 1 base and J lost 5; bases outside the gene matches: 5. This CDR3 region has 15 residues. CDR1 SGDLS and CDR2 YYNGEE come from the germline V gene. The CDR3 nucleotides read TGTGCCAGCAGCGTAAGGCTAGCGGGAAGAGATACGCAGTATTTT. It codes for CASSVRLAGRDTQYF. Together with reference TRBV9 and TRBJ2-3, the CDR3 gives the full variable domain: DSGVTQTPKHLITATGQRVTLRCSPRSGDLSVYWYQQSLDQGLQFLIQYYNGEERAKGNILERFSAQQFPDLHSELNLSSLELGDSALYFCASSVRLAGRDTQYFGPGTRLTVL.

The CDR3 here is CASSIVRGGNQPQHF. The CDR3 DNA is TGTGCCAGTAGTATCGTCAGGGGAGGGAATCAGCCCCAGCATTTT. The chain carries TRBV19 and TRBJ1-5, with a possible D match to TRBD1 (6 bases). Germline-derived CDR1 and CDR2 are LNHDA and SQIVND (reference sequence). Trimming cost V 3 bases and J 4 bases, with 13 bases left between them. This CDR3 contains 15 residues.

CDR3 sequence: CASSQELMNTEAFF. In nucleotides, the CDR3 is TGTGCCAGCAGCCAAGAACTAATGAACACTGAAGCTTTCTTT. This chain joins TRBV4-2 and TRBJ1-1; D is uncertain. CDR1 is LGHNA and CDR2 is YNFKEQ in the germline V gene. The length of the CDR3 is 14 residues. With 0 bases removed from V and 0 bases from J, the gap between germline ends came to 5 bases.

J is TRBJ2-1 and V is TRBV29-1; tentative D call: TRBD1 (5 bases). Germline V gives CDR1 SQVTM, CDR2 ANQGSEA. With 2 bases removed from V and 1 base from J, the gap between germline ends came to 6 bases. This CDR3 has 13 residues. CDR3 sequence: CSVEQGSYNEQFF. Here the CDR3 DNA reads TGCAGCGTTGAACAGGGTTCCTACAATGAGCAGTTCTTC.

The CDR3 sequence is CASSFTRDRVNNEQFF. Here the CDR3 DNA reads TGTGCCAGCAGCTTCACCCGGGACAGGGTAAACAATGAGCAGTTCTTC. V usage is TRBV7-2 and J usage is TRBJ2-1; 9 bases fit TRBD1. Germline-derived CDR1 and CDR2 are SGHTA and FQGNSA. J lost 5 bases, V lost 3 bases, and 8 bases had no gene match. The CDR3 consists of 16 residues.

The chain combines TRBV5-1 with TRBJ1-3; a weak D match, TRBD1 (5 bases). The germline V gene encodes CDR1 SGHRS and CDR2 YFSETQ. The CDR3 covers 14 residues. Trimming left V 2 bases short and J 8 bases short, with 14 bases between. The CDR3 loop reads CASSFGQGVDTIYF. The CDR3 nucleotides are TGCGCCAGCAGCTTCGGGCAGGGCGTGGACACCATATATTTT.

A few counts support this clone. The rearrangement joins TRBV27 to TRBJ2-7, with TRBD2 matching 14 bases. Unmatched junction bases numbered 8, after V lost 4 bases and J lost 9 bases. This CDR3 spans 15 amino acids. The germline V gene has CDR1 MNHEY and CDR2 SMNVEV (reference sequence). CDR3 sequence (DNA): TGTGCCAGCAGTTCGGGACTAGCGGGAGTTGAAGGGCAGTACTTC. Its protein product is CASSSGLAGVEGQYF.

This clone appeared a single time. The rearrangement uses TRBV2 and TRBJ1-1, with 7 bases lining up with TRBD1. This CDR3 has 14 amino acids. Germline CDR1 reads SNHLY; CDR2 reads FYNNEI. V shed 6 bases, J shed 5 bases, and the junction held 9 bases outside the gene matches. The CDR3 nucleotides are TGTGCCAGCAGCCCCGAGACAGGGTTTACTGAAGCTTTCTTT. It encodes CASSPETGFTEAFF.

This sequence joins TRBV2 and TRBJ1-4; the D gene is possibly TRBD1 (5 bases). V was shortened by 2 bases and J by 5 bases, with 18 bases between the two germline ends. The CDR3 spans 17 residues. Germline-derived CDR1 and CDR2 are SNHLY and FYNNEI. CDR3 in DNA: TGTGCCAGCAGTGAAACTTTAGGGCGGACACCCAATGAAAAACTGTTTTTT. It is translated as CASSETLGRTPNEKLFF.

CDR3 DNA sequence: TGTGCCAGCAGCCCCGGCCTAGCGGGAGTCAATGAGCAGTTCTTC. It codes for CASSPGLAGVNEQFF. The V and J genes are TRBV9 and TRBJ2-1, with TRBD2 matching 10 bases. V shed 4 bases and J 6 bases; nucleotides not matched to a gene: 7. The germline V gene encodes CDR1 SGDLS and CDR2 YYNGEE. The CDR3 sequence is 15 residues long.

This clone was picked up many times. Other DNA sequences from this sample encode an identical CDR3 as well. The chain has TRBV7-9 and TRBJ1-3; possible D gene TRBD1, 5 bases. Looked up from germline, CDR1 is SEHNR and CDR2 is FQNEAQ (reference sequence). The CDR3 is made up of 14 amino acids. Trimming cost V 5 bases and J 0 bases, with 8 bases left between them. For the CDR3, the DNA is TGTGCCAGCAGCCCGGACATCTCTGGAAACACCATATATTTT. The encoded protein is CASSPDISGNTIYF.